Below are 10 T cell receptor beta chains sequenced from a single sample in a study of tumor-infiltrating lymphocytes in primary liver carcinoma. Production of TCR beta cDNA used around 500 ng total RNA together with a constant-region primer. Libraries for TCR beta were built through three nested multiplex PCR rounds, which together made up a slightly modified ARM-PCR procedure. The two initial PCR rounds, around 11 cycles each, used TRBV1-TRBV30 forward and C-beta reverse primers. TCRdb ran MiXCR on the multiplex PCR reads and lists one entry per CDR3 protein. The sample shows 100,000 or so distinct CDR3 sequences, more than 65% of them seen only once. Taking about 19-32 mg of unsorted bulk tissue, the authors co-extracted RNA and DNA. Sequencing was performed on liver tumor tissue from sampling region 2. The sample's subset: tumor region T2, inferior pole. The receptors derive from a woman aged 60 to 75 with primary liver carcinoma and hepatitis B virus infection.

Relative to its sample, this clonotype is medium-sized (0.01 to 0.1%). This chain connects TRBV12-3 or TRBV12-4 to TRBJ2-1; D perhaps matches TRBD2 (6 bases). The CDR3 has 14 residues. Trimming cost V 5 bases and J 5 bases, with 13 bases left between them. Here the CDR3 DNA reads TGTGCCAGCAGTCTCGGCGGGACCGACAATGAGCAGTTCTTC. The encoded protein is CASSLGGTDNEQFF.

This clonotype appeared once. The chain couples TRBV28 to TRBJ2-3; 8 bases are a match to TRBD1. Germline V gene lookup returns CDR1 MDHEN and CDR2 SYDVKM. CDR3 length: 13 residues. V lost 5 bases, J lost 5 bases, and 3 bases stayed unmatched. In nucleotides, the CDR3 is TGTGCCAGCAGTACAGGGGGAGGAGATACGCAGTATTTT. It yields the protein CASSTGGGDTQYF.

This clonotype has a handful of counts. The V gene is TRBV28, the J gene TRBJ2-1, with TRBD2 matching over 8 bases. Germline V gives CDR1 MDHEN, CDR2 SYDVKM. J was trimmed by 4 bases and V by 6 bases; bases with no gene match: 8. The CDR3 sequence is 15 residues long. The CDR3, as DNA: TGTGCCAGCAGCCTAACTAGCGGACCATACAATGAGCAGTTCTTC. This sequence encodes CASSLTSGPYNEQFF. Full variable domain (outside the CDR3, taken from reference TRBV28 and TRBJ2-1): DVKVTQSSRYLVKRTGEKVFLECVQDMDHENMFWYRQDPGLGLRLIYFSYDVKMKEKGDIPEGYSVSREKKERFSLILESASTNQTSMYLCASSLTSGPYNEQFFGPGTRLTVL.

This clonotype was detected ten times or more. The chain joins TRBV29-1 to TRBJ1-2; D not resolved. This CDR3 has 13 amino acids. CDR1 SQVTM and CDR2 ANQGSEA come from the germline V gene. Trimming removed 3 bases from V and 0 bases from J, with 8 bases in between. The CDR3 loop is CSVDDTPNYGYTF. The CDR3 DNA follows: TGCAGCGTTGATGACACCCCTAACTATGGCTACACCTTC.

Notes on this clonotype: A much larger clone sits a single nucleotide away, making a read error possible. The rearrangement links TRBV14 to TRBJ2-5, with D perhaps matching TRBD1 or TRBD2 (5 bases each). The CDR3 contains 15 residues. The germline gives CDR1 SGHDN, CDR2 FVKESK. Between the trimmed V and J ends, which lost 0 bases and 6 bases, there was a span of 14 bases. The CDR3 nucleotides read TGTGCCAGCAGCCAAGATGGGGCAGGGACGCAGACCCAGTACTTC. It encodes CASSQDGAGTQTQYF.

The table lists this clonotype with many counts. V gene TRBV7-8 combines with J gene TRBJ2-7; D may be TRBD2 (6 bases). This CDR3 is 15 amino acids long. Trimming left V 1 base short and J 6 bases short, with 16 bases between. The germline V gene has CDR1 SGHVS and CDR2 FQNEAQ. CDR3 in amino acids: CASSLGGGIGLEQYF. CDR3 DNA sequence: TGTGCCAGCAGCTTAGGTGGCGGGATAGGGCTCGAGCAGTACTTC.

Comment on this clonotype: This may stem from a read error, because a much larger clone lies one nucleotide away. The CDR3 protein is CAGSLGGTKAFF. DNA for the CDR3: TGTGCCGGCAGCTTAGGGGGAACTAAAGCTTTCTTT. This rearrangement joins TRBV7-9 to TRBJ1-1, with D perhaps TRBD1 (6 bases). In germline, CDR1 is SEHNR, CDR2 FQNEAQ (reference sequence). This CDR3 spans 12 amino acids.

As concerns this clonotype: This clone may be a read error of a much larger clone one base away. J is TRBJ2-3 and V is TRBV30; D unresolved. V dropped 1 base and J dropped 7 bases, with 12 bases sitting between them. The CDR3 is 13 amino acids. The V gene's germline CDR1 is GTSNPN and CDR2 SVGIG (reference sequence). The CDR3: CAWSDGVANTQYF. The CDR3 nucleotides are TGTGCCTGGAGTGATGGCGTGGCAAATACGCAGTATTTT.

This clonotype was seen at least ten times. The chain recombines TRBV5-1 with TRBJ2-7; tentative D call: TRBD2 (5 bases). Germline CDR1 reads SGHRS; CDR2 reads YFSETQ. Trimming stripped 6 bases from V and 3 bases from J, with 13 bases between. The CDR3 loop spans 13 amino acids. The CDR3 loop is CASNLEGIYEQYF. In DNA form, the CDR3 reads TGCGCCAGCAATCTAGAGGGTATCTACGAGCAGTACTTC.

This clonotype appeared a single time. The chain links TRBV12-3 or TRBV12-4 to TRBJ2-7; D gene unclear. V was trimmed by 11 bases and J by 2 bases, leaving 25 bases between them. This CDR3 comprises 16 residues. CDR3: CAFSPRLPSITYEQYF. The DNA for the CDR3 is TGTGCCTTCAGCCCACGACTTCCCTCGATCACCTACGAGCAGTACTTC.